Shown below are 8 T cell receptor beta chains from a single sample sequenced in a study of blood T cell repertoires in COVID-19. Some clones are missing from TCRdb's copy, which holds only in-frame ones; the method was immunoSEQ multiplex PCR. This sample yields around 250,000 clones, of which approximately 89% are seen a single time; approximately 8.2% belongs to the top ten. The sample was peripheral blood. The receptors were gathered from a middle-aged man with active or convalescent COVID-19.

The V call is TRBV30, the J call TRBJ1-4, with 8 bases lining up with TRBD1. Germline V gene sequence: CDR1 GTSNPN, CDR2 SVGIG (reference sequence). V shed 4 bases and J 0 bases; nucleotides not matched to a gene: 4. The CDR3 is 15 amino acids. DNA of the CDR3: TGTGCCTGGACAGGGGGCGAAGCAACTAATGAAAAACTGTTTTTT. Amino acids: CAWTGGEATNEKLFF. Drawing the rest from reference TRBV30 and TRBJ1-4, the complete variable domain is SQTIHQWPATLVQPVGSPLSLECTVEGTSNPNLYWYRQAAGRGLQLLFYSVGIGQISSEVPQNLSASRPQDRQFILSSKKLLLSDSGFYLCAWTGGEATNEKLFFGSGTQLSVL.

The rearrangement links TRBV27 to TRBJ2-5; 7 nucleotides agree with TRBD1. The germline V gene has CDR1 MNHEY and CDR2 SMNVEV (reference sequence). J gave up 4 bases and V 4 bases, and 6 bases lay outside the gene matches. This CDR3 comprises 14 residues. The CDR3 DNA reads TGTGCCAGCAGTTCCCGACAGGGCGCAGAGACCCAGTACTTC. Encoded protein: CASSSRQGAETQYF.

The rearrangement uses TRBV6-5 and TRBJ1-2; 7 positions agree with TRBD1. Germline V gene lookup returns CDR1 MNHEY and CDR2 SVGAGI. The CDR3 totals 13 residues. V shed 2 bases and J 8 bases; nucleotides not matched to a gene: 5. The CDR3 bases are TGTGCCAGCAGTTACCCAGGGGGAGAGGGCTACACCTTC. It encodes CASSYPGGEGYTF.

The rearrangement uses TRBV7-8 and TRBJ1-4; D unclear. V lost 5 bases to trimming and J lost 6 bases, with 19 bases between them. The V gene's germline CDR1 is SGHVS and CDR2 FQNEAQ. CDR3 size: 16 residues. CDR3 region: CASSRAGLTWDEKLFF. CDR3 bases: TGTGCCAGCAGCCGGGCAGGCCTAACTTGGGATGAAAAACTGTTTTTT.

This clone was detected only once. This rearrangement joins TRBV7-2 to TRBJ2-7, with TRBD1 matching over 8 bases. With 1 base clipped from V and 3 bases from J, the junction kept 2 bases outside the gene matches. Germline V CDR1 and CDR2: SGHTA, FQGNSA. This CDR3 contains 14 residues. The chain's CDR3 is CASSLEQGGYEQYF. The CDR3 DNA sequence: TGTGCCAGCAGCTTAGAACAGGGGGGCTACGAGCAGTACTTC.

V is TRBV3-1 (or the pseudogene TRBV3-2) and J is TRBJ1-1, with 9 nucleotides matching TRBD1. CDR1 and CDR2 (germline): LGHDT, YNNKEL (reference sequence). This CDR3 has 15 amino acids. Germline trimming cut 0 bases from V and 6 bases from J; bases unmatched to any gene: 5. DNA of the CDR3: TGTGCCAGCAGCCAAGAGGGACAGGGAGGGTCTGAAGCTTTCTTT. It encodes CASSQEGQGGSEAFF.

The CDR3 region has the DNA TGTGCCAGCAGCCGGACAGGGGATAGCAATCAGCCCCAGCATTTT. Translation gives CASSRTGDSNQPQHF. The rearrangement uses TRBV7-9 and TRBJ1-5, with 9 bases lining up with TRBD1. The germline gives CDR1 SEHNR, CDR2 FQNEAQ (reference sequence). V shed 5 bases, J shed 0 bases, and the junction held 2 bases outside the gene matches. This CDR3 contains 15 residues.

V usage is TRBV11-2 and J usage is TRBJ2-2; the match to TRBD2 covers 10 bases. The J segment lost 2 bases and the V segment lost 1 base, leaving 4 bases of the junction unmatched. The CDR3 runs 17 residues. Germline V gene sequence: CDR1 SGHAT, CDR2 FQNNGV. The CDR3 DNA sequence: TGTGCCAGCAGCTTAGCCCTAGCGGGGGCCAACACCGGGGAGCTGTTTTTT. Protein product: CASSLALAGANTGELFF.